The rows below give T cell receptor beta chains drawn from one sample of a study of cytomegalovirus exposure and HLA in healthy donors. Only in-frame clones appear in the TCRdb table, and some are missing; sequencing was by immunoSEQ multiplex PCR. The data hold roughly 200,000 clones, with less than 85% observed a single time. Sequenced material: PBMCs. The receptors were sampled from a middle-aged man in good health and CMV-seronegative. CDR3s include the opening cysteine and the closing phenylalanine or tryptophan. A D gene is named only where the DNA matches it firmly. Some rows mark clone size as missing; the rest say once, few, many or name a class of expanded clone.

V gene	J gene	D gene	clone size	CDR3 DNA	CDR3 protein
TRBV5-6	TRBJ2-7	-	-	TGTGCCAGCAGCTTGGCGGCAGGGCCGTACGAGCAGTACTTC	CASSLAAGPYEQYF
TRBV7-9	TRBJ2-7	-	once	TGTGCCAGCAGCTTAACAGGGAACTACGAGCAGTACTTC	CASSLTGNYEQYF
TRBV6-1	TRBJ2-2	-	-	TGTGCCAGCATTACAGGGACGGACACCGGGGAGCTGTTTTTT	CASITGTDTGELFF
TRBV7-7	TRBJ2-5	-	-	TGTGCCAGCAGCTCGAGACAGAGGGAGACCCAGTACTTC	CASSSRQRETQYF
TRBV9	TRBJ2-7	-	-	TGTGCCAGCAGCTACCGGACGGGTCCGAGGGACTTC	CASSYRTGPRDF
TRBV6-1	TRBJ2-3	-	-	TGTGCCAGCACTTCGGTGGGAGCGTTTACGCAGTATTTT	CASTSVGAFTQYF
TRBV10-3	TRBJ2-3	-	few	TGTGCCATCAGCGTGGGGCCTGACACAGATACGCAGTATTTT	CAISVGPDTDTQYF
TRBV18	TRBJ1-1	TRBD1	-	TGTGCCAGCTCACCAGGACAGGGGAACACTGAAGCTTTCTTT	CASSPGQGNTEAFF
TRBV6-1	TRBJ2-7	TRBD1	-	TGTGCCAGCAGGGATTTGGGACAGGGCAGCGAGCAGTACTTC	CASRDLGQGSEQYF
TRBV11-2	TRBJ2-4	-	-	TGTGCCAGCAGCCTCGGGGGCATTCAGTACTTC	CASSLGGIQYF
TRBV18	TRBJ2-7	TRBD1	-	TGTGCCAGCTCACCCCAGGGGGTTTCTTATGAGCAGTACTTC	CASSPQGVSYEQYF
TRBV7-9	TRBJ1-2	TRBD1	-	TGTGCCAGCAGCTCAGGGGGTGGCTACACCTTC	CASSSGGGYTF
TRBV5-1	TRBJ1-5	TRBD1	-	TGCGCCAGCAGCCTGGGACAGGGTAATCGGCCCCAGCATTTT	CASSLGQGNRPQHF
TRBV27	TRBJ2-7	-	-	TGTGCCAGCAGTTTGACCGGCCGCGGGGGCCCTTCCTACGAGCAGTACTTC	CASSLTGRGGPSYEQYF
TRBV18	TRBJ1-1	-	-	TGTGCCAGCTCACCAGGGACTTCCCCGCGGCAGGCTTTCTTT	CASSPGTSPRQAFF
TRBV7-8	TRBJ1-5	TRBD1	-	TGTGCCAGCAGCCGAGGGACAGGGGTCGAAACCAATCAGCCCCAGCATTTT	CASSRGTGVETNQPQHF
TRBV18	TRBJ1-5	TRBD1	-	TGTGCCAGCTCTCGAGGACAGGGAAGTCAGCCCCAGCATTTT	CASSRGQGSQPQHF
TRBV7-8	TRBJ1-3	-	few	TGTGCCAGCAGCGCCGGGCGACAGCTCTCTGGAAACACCATATATTTT	CASSAGRQLSGNTIYF
TRBV10-2	TRBJ2-1	-	-	TGCGCCAGCATCGGGGGGCCACTCCTTTTAGAGCAGTTCTTC	CASIGGPLLLEQFF
TRBV21-1	TRBJ2-5	-	-	TGTGCCAGCAGCAAAAGGAAAGGGACTGCGCAAGAGACCCAGTACTTC	CASSKRKGTAQETQYF
TRBV7-2	TRBJ2-1	TRBD1	-	TGTGCCAGCAGCTTACCTTCCGGGACAGGGTACAATGAGCAGTTCTTC	CASSLPSGTGYNEQFF
TRBV9	TRBJ1-5	-	-	TGTGCCAGCGGAGACAGCAATCAGCCCCAGCATTTT	CASGDSNQPQHF
TRBV19	TRBJ1-6	TRBD1	few	TGTGCCAGTAGTATAAGGGGACAGAACCTTGATGGGAATTCACCCCTCCACTTT	CASSIRGQNLDGNSPLHF
TRBV30	TRBJ1-2	TRBD1	-	TGTGCCTGGGACAGGGGTAACTATGGCTACACCTTC	CAWDRGNYGYTF
TRBV4-1	TRBJ1-5	-	-	TGCGCCAGCAGCCAAGAGGCGGGGGCGATCTCTCAGCCCCAGCATTTT	CASSQEAGAISQPQHF
TRBV7-3	TRBJ1-1	-	-	TGTGCCAGCAGCTTAGAGTCAAATCTAAACACTGAAGCTTTCTTT	CASSLESNLNTEAFF
TRBV6-5	TRBJ2-1	TRBD2	-	TGTGCCAGCAGTTACTTTCAGCGGGGGGTCGGGAATGAGCAGTTCTTC	CASSYFQRGVGNEQFF
TRBV10-2	TRBJ2-3	TRBD2	-	TGCGCCAGCAGGGTAGCGGGGGGGCGGACAGATACGCAGTATTTT	CASRVAGGRTDTQYF
TRBV6-5	TRBJ1-1	TRBD1	-	TGTGCCAGCAGTTCAGACAGGGCGACGACTGAAGCTTTCTTT	CASSSDRATTEAFF
TRBV15	TRBJ1-3	-	-	TGTGCCACCAGCAGCGGAGGGACTGGAAACACCATATATTTT	CATSSGGTGNTIYF
TRBV7-9	TRBJ2-7	-	-	TGTGCCAGCAGCTTAGCAGGGGCAGGGGGAGCGGGCGAGCAGTACTTC	CASSLAGAGGAGEQYF
TRBV6-1	TRBJ1-5	TRBD1	-	TGTGCCAGCATTACCGGGACAGCTTCAAGGCCCCAGCATTTT	CASITGTASRPQHF
TRBV4-3	TRBJ2-1	-	-	TGCGCCAGCAGCCAAGACGAAGGGGGCTACAATGAGCAGTTCTTC	CASSQDEGGYNEQFF
TRBV9	TRBJ1-3	TRBD1	-	TGTGCCAGCAGCGCCGGGACAGACTCTGGAAACACCATATATTTT	CASSAGTDSGNTIYF
TRBV6-5	TRBJ2-7	-	-	TGTGCCAGCAGTCCCGTTACAGGCCAGTCTGAGCAGTACTTC	CASSPVTGQSEQYF
TRBV19	TRBJ1-5	TRBD1	-	TGTGCCACAATAGGGCCCAACAGGGGGGGAGGACAGCCCCAGCATTTT	CATIGPNRGGGQPQHF
TRBV4-3	TRBJ1-1	-	few	TGCGCCAGCAGCCAAGACGGGGGGACTGAAGCTTTCTTT	CASSQDGGTEAFF
TRBV6-6	TRBJ1-4	-	-	TGTGCCAGCAGTTACGAGGCAGTAGGGGAACTGTTTTTT	CASSYEAVGELFF
TRBV7-2	TRBJ1-1	TRBD1	-	TGTGCCAGCAGCTTAGCAGGGACAGGGGGTGGTGAAGCTTTCTTT	CASSLAGTGGGEAFF
TRBV7-9	TRBJ2-7	-	-	TGTGCCAGCAGCTTGGCCCTGGCCGAGCAGTACTTC	CASSLALAEQYF
TRBV2	TRBJ2-7	-	-	TGTGCCAGCAAGGTGGGAGAGTACGAGCAGTACTTC	CASKVGEYEQYF
TRBV5-8	TRBJ2-7	TRBD2	-	TGTGCCAGCCCCCACGGGGGGGGAAGCTACGAGCAGTACTTC	CASPHGGGSYEQYF
TRBV7-9	TRBJ1-1	-	-	TGTGCCAGCAGCGACGACAGGAGAAGTGAAGCTTTCTTT	CASSDDRRSEAFF
TRBV7-9	TRBJ2-2	-	-	TGTGCCAGCACCACTCCGATGGTCGGGGAGCTGTTTTTT	CASTTPMVGELFF
TRBV2	TRBJ1-6	TRBD1	once	TGTGCCAGCGCGACAGGGGAAAACTCACCCCTCCACTTT	CASATGENSPLHF
TRBV5-1	TRBJ2-6	-	-	TGCGCCAGCAGCGACCCAGGGTCTGGGGCCAACGTCCTGACTTTC	CASSDPGSGANVLTF
TRBV5-4	TRBJ1-1	-	-	TGTGCCAGCAGCTTGTTTGGGGGGACTGAAGCTTTCTTT	CASSLFGGTEAFF
TRBV7-8	TRBJ1-6	TRBD1	-	TGTGCCAGCAGCTTTAACAGGGGAATTTCACCCCTCCACTTT	CASSFNRGISPLHF
TRBV7-9	TRBJ1-4	TRBD1	-	TGTGCCAGCAAGGACAGGGGGAATGAAAAACTGTTTTTT	CASKDRGNEKLFF
TRBV9	TRBJ1-3	TRBD1	-	TGTGCCAGCAGCTACAACCGGGACAGGGGCGGCAGCTCTGGAAACACCATATATTTT	CASSYNRDRGGSSGNTIYF
TRBV7-9	TRBJ1-6	TRBD1	-	TGTGCCAGCAGCGACAGGGTAGGGAATTCACCCCTCCACTTT	CASSDRVGNSPLHF
TRBV5-8	TRBJ1-5	TRBD1	-	TGTGCCAGCAGCGTCGGGACAGCTAGCAATCAGCCCCAGCATTTT	CASSVGTASNQPQHF
TRBV30	TRBJ1-5	TRBD1	-	TGTGCCTGGAGTCCGGACAGGGGGCCGAATAGCAATCAGCCCCAGCATTTT	CAWSPDRGPNSNQPQHF
TRBV19	TRBJ1-1	-	-	TGTGCCAGTACCCCTCGGAACACTGAAGCTTTCTTT	CASTPRNTEAFF
TRBV29-1	TRBJ2-1	TRBD2	-	TGCAGCGTAACTAGCGGGAGTGCCTACAATGAGCAGTTCTTC	CSVTSGSAYNEQFF
TRBV30	TRBJ1-2	TRBD1	-	TGTGCCTGGAGTCTTACCTCAAGGACAGGGAAGAATGGCTACACCTTC	CAWSLTSRTGKNGYTF
TRBV11-2	TRBJ1-2	TRBD1	-	TGTGCCAGCAGCTATGGACAGGGGGAGAACTATGGCTACACCTTC	CASSYGQGENYGYTF